This T cell receptor (beta chain) appears in the sequencing data of a study of T-cell reconstitution after alpha-beta-depleted transplantation in children. As it was prepared, the TCRbeta library received unique molecular identifiers. TCRdb called the PCR reads again in MiXCR, with one record for every CDR3 protein. Of about 260,000 distinct CDR3 sequences in the sample, around 7.5% were seen once. CDR1 is DFQATT and CDR2 is SNEGSKA in the germline V gene (reference sequence). V lost 5 bases to trimming and J lost 0 bases, with 14 bases between them. The CDR3 has 15 residues. This clonotype was observed many times.

The chain links TRBV20-1 to TRBJ1-3; no reliable D call. The starting material was PBMCs, mostly from graft donor cells, obtained 180 days after TCRalphabeta/CD19-depleted stem cell transplant. The clonotype originates from a male patient younger than 18 who had a stem cell transplant for acute lymphoblastic leukemia, so the T cells may come from the graft donor. The CDR3 nucleotides read TGCAGTGCTCGTGGACTGACGAGCTCTGGAAACACCATATATTTT. Residues: CSARGLTSSGNTIYF.